This T cell receptor (beta chain) was identified during a study of blood T cell repertoires in COVID-19. Overall study context: The United States, Italy and Spain supplied acute and convalescent COVID-19 samples. Sources were T cells, B-cell-depleted T cells, or PBMCs; the material itself was cDNA or gDNA.

Trimming removed 1 base from V and 8 bases from J, with 17 bases in between. The CDR3 loop spans 15 amino acids. Germline CDR1 MNHEY, CDR2 SVGEGT. Authors' data handling: Reference gene primers were amplified, and this amplification served to estimate nucleated cell counts. Some clones are missing from TCRdb's copy, which holds only in-frame ones; the method was immunoSEQ multiplex PCR. Clone size and the V and J calls come from that table; the DNA yielded D and trimming. Of roughly 130,000 clones in the sample, about 84% were seen once. Source material: peripheral blood. The TCR sequence derives from a woman in her sixties or seventies with acute or convalescent COVID-19. The chain joins TRBV6-2 or TRBV6-3 to TRBJ1-2; no clear D gene. The CDR3 loop reads CASSYFRGVREGYTF. CDR3 in DNA: TGTGCCAGCAGTTACTTCCGGGGTGTCAGAGAAGGCTACACCTTC.